The 30 T cell receptor beta chains given below trace back to one sample, sequenced in a study of blood T cell repertoires in COVID-19. Clones were read by immunoSEQ multiplex PCR, and TCRdb kept only the in-frame ones, dropping some. The table has roughly 110,000 clones, roughly 80% seen once; the top ten hold about 10%. The source material was peripheral blood. Receptors originate from a human donor in a cohort sampled during active COVID-19.

This chain connects TRBV19 to TRBJ2-3; a weak D match, TRBD2 (6 bases). Trimming took off 10 bases at V and 6 bases at J, with 20 bases between the two ends. Germline V gene lookup returns CDR1 LNHDA and CDR2 SQIVND (reference sequence). The CDR3 extends over 14 amino acids. The CDR3 nucleotides are TGTGCCACTGGGGCAGCGGGTTGGGGGGATACGCAGTATTTT. Translated, it gives CATGAAGWGDTQYF.

CDR3 nucleotides: TGTGCCAGCAGTGGAGTAGCGGGAGTCGTGTACGAGCAGTACTTC. This encodes CASSGVAGVVYEQYF. This chain joins TRBV25-1 and TRBJ2-7; 9 nucleotides line up with TRBD2. The CDR3 covers 15 residues. The germline CDR1 and CDR2 sequences are MGHDK and SYGVNS. J lost 4 bases, V lost 4 bases, and 8 bases had no gene match.

V and J are TRBV9 and TRBJ1-2, with D uncertain. V was pared by 0 bases and J by 7 bases, with 13 bases between. Germline values: CDR1 SGDLS, CDR2 YYNGEE. The CDR3 totals 14 residues. Written as DNA, the CDR3 is TGTGCCAGCAGCGTAGTCCCGGAGGCTATTGGCTACACCTTC. Translating gives CASSVVPEAIGYTF.

This clone was counted a few times. The rearrangement links TRBV7-6 to TRBJ2-5, with TRBD2 matching over 10 bases. The V and J ends lost 2 bases and 5 bases, in that order; junction bases with no gene match: 8. CDR3 length: 16 residues. CDR1 and CDR2 (germline): SGHVS, FNYEAQ. CDR3 nucleotide sequence: TGTGCCAGCAGCTTATTCAGCGGGGGGGCCGGGGAGACCCAGTACTTC. This sequence encodes CASSLFSGGAGETQYF.

The gene calls are TRBV29-1 and TRBJ2-5; tentatively, D is TRBD1 (6 bases). The CDR3 is 12 residues long. V lost 6 bases and J lost 4, with 12 bases in between. Germline V CDR1 and CDR2: SQVTM, ANQGSEA. The CDR3 spells CSVDRQGETQYF. CDR3 sequence (DNA): TGCAGCGTAGACAGGCAGGGAGAGACCCAGTACTTC. Looking up the rest from reference TRBV29-1 and TRBJ2-5 gives the full variable domain: SAVISQKPSRDICQRGTSLTIQCQVDSQVTMMFWYRQQPGQSLTLIATANQGSEATYESGFVIDKFPISRPNLTFSTLTVSNMSPEDSSIYLCSVDRQGETQYFGPGTRLLVL.

The chain joins TRBV6-4 to TRBJ1-1; D unclear. Trimming took off 0 bases at V and 5 bases at J, with 13 bases between the two ends. The CDR3 covers 15 residues. Germline assignment: CDR1 MRHNA and CDR2 SNTAGT. The CDR3 DNA sequence: TGTGCCAGCAGTGACTCAACAGCAGGTTTGACTGAAGCTTTCTTT. Translating it yields CASSDSTAGLTEAFF.

This clone showed up just a few times. The genes are TRBV2 and TRBJ2-7, with 7 bases lining up with TRBD2. V lost 1 base and J lost 3; bases outside the gene matches: 3. Germline V gives CDR1 SNHLY, CDR2 FYNNEI. The CDR3 is 14 residues long. In DNA, the CDR3 is TGTGCCAGCAGTGAAGGGGGCGGGGGCTACGAGCAGTACTTC. Translated, it gives CASSEGGGGYEQYF.

V gene TRBV30 combines with J gene TRBJ2-1, with TRBD1 matching over 7 bases. The germline V gene encodes CDR1 GTSNPN and CDR2 SVGIG (reference sequence). The CDR3 extends over 15 amino acids. With V trimmed by 4 bases and J by 4 bases, 10 bases remained unmatched. The CDR3 sequence: CAWNPRQGPYNEQFF. CDR3 DNA: TGTGCCTGGAACCCCCGACAGGGCCCGTACAATGAGCAGTTCTTC.

The chain carries TRBV27 and TRBJ1-1; 8 nucleotides line up with TRBD1. With V trimmed by 5 bases and J by 2 bases, 7 bases remained unmatched. The V gene's germline CDR1 is MNHEY and CDR2 SMNVEV (reference sequence). The CDR3 extends over 15 amino acids. The CDR3 DNA follows: TGTGCCAGCAGTCCGCAGACAGGGGTCAACACTGAAGCTTTCTTT. Translated: CASSPQTGVNTEAFF.

The V gene is TRBV2, the J gene TRBJ1-1, with a weak D call TRBD1 (5 bases). V lost 6 bases and J 5 bases, leaving 10 bases between the germline ends. Germline assignment: CDR1 SNHLY and CDR2 FYNNEI. This CDR3 has 12 amino acids. This CDR3 reads CASSGDRTEAFF. CDR3 nucleotides: TGTGCCAGCAGCGGCGACAGAACTGAAGCTTTCTTT.

The chain is built from TRBV14 and TRBJ2-2; D is perhaps TRBD2 (5 bases). The CDR3 runs to 17 residues. The germline CDR1 and CDR2 sequences are SGHDN and FVKESK. Trimming took off 4 bases at V and 7 bases at J, with 22 bases between the two ends. CDR3 region: CASSPSLASSWVGELFF. The CDR3 DNA sequence: TGTGCCAGCAGCCCCTCGCTAGCCAGTTCGTGGGTCGGGGAGCTGTTTTTT.

The V gene is TRBV6-6, the J gene TRBJ1-6; 9 nucleotides agree with TRBD1. Germline assignment: CDR1 MNHNY and CDR2 SVGAGI (reference sequence). This CDR3 spans 14 amino acids. J gave up 7 bases and V 6 bases, and 4 bases lay outside the gene matches. The CDR3 spells CASSQTGGNSPLHF. The DNA of the CDR3 is TGTGCCAGCAGCCAGACAGGGGGGAATTCACCCCTCCACTTT.

The V and J genes are TRBV11-2 and TRBJ2-4; 7 bases are a match to TRBD2. CDR1 is SGHAT, CDR2 FQNNGV, per germline. The CDR3 spans 17 residues. Trimming cost V 4 bases and J 1 base; bases outside gene matches: 10. The CDR3 sequence: CASSSFRPAGAKNIQYF. In DNA form, the CDR3 reads TGTGCCAGCAGCTCCTTTCGTCCAGCGGGGGCCAAAAACATTCAGTACTTC.

The chain recombines TRBV7-2 with TRBJ1-2, with 7 bases identical to TRBD1. J gave up 6 bases and V 0 bases, and 7 bases lay outside the gene matches. Germline CDR1 reads SGHTA; CDR2 reads FQGNSA. The CDR3 is 15 residues long. The DNA of the CDR3 is TGTGCCAGCAGCTTAGCGGGCCAGGGGGTGGATGGCTACACCTTC. Translation gives CASSLAGQGVDGYTF.

The chain is built from TRBV18 and TRBJ1-3, with D perhaps matching TRBD1 (6 bases). Trimming left V 3 bases short and J 2 bases short, with 11 bases between. Germline CDR1 reads KGHSH; CDR2 reads LQKENI. CDR3 length: 15 amino acids. In DNA, the CDR3 is TGTGCCAGCTCACCTGCAGGGGTGGCTGGAAACACCATATATTTT. This gives the protein CASSPAGVAGNTIYF.

The chain employs TRBV29-1 and TRBJ1-3, with D hard to call. Trimming left V 7 bases short and J 3 bases short, with 7 bases between. CDR1 and CDR2 (germline): SQVTM, ANQGSEA. CDR3 length: 11 residues. Here the CDR3 reads CSADYGNTIYF. The CDR3 nucleotides are TGCAGCGCTGATTATGGAAACACCATATATTTT.

The chain joins TRBV28 to TRBJ2-6; D is undetermined. V lost 6 bases to trimming and J lost 0 bases, with 9 bases between them. The CDR3 totals 15 residues. The germline V gene has CDR1 MDHEN and CDR2 SYDVKM. CDR3 nucleotide sequence: TGTGCCAGCAGACCCGACACCTCTGGGGCCAACGTCCTGACTTTC. Encoded protein: CASRPDTSGANVLTF.

The chain links TRBV3-1 (or the pseudogene TRBV3-2) to TRBJ2-7; 7 bases match TRBD1. Germline assignment: CDR1 LGHDT and CDR2 YNNKEL (reference sequence). There are 15 residues in the CDR3. Trimming at V came to 4 bases and at J to 3 bases, leaving 9 bases not matched to a gene. CDR3 residues: CASSPTWDSNYEQYF. The CDR3 DNA reads as TGTGCCAGCAGCCCCACCTGGGACAGTAACTACGAGCAGTACTTC.

This clone was seen once. The gene calls are TRBV3-1 (or the pseudogene TRBV3-2) and TRBJ2-7; D gene unclear. This CDR3 spans 14 amino acids. Germline V lookup: CDR1 LGHDT, CDR2 YNNKEL (reference sequence). V lost 1 base and J lost 6, with 13 bases in between. The chain's CDR3 is CASSQGLNLGEQYF. Written as DNA, the CDR3 is TGTGCCAGCAGCCAAGGACTGAATCTAGGCGAGCAGTACTTC.

J is TRBJ1-6 and V is TRBV10-3, with TRBD1 matching over 8 bases. The germline CDR1 and CDR2 sequences are ENHRY and SYGVKD. V lost 3 bases and J lost 7; bases outside the gene matches: 2. The CDR3 has 14 amino acids. The CDR3: CAISDGQGNSPLHF. DNA for the CDR3: TGTGCCATCAGTGACGGACAGGGCAATTCACCCCTCCACTTT.

This clone was detected only a few times. This sequence joins TRBV15 and TRBJ1-4, with D hard to call. Trimming took off 5 bases at V and 4 bases at J, with 8 bases between the two ends. CDR3 size: 13 residues. Germline V lookup: CDR1 LNHNV, CDR2 YYDKDF (reference sequence). The CDR3 nucleotides read TGTGCCACCAGCCCTCGCGTTAATGAAAAACTGTTTTTT. It encodes CATSPRVNEKLFF.

V gene TRBV7-2 combines with J gene TRBJ2-2; perhaps TRBD2 as D (5 bases). Deletions cut 1 base from V and 5 bases from J, with 23 bases between. CDR1 SGHTA and CDR2 FQGNSA come from the germline V gene. This CDR3 region has 19 residues. CDR3 sequence: CASSLVDGVDLGGTGELFF. DNA of the CDR3: TGTGCCAGCAGCTTAGTGGACGGGGTAGATTTGGGTGGGACCGGGGAGCTGTTTTTT.

V and J are TRBV15 and TRBJ2-1; 12 bases match TRBD2. Germline V lookup: CDR1 LNHNV, CDR2 YYDKDF (reference sequence). V shed 0 bases, J shed 3 bases, and the junction held 15 bases outside the gene matches. CDR3 length: 21 amino acids. The CDR3 here is CATSRDETALGLAGLYNEQFF. CDR3 nucleotides: TGTGCCACCAGCAGAGATGAAACGGCGTTAGGACTAGCGGGGCTCTACAATGAGCAGTTCTTC.

CDR3 nucleotide sequence: TGTGCCAGCAGCCCCGCTAGCGGCCACTACGAGCAGTACTTC. As protein: CASSPASGHYEQYF. The V gene is TRBV7-2, the J gene TRBJ2-7; 7 bases are shared with TRBD2. The CDR3 has 14 residues. After removal of 5 bases from V and 3 bases from J, the junction contained 7 bases not matched to a gene. The V gene's germline CDR1 is SGHTA and CDR2 FQGNSA.

The gene calls are TRBV5-4 and TRBJ2-7; 9 bases are shared with TRBD2. The CDR3 is 15 amino acids. V shed 0 bases and J 3 bases; nucleotides not matched to a gene: 4. Germline loops: CDR1 SGHNT, CDR2 YYREEE (reference sequence). The CDR3 sequence is CASSLGGGAYYEQYF. For the CDR3, the DNA is TGTGCCAGCAGCTTGGGCGGGGGGGCCTACTACGAGCAGTACTTC.

V usage is TRBV11-1 and J usage is TRBJ1-1; D ambiguous. The V end was cut by 5 bases, the J end by 7 bases, with 14 bases between. Germline lookup yields CDR1 SGHAT and CDR2 FQDESV (reference sequence). The CDR3 is 13 residues long. CDR3 coding DNA: TGTGCCAGCAGCACCTACACGGGGAGTGAAGCTTTCTTT. It yields the protein CASSTYTGSEAFF.

The rearrangement uses TRBV7-9 and TRBJ1-2, with 10 bases lining up with TRBD1. The CDR3 has 14 residues. V lost 5 bases, J lost 8 bases, and 8 bases stayed unmatched. Per the germline V gene, CDR1 is SEHNR and CDR2 is FQNEAQ (reference sequence). The CDR3 sequence is CASSAGTGANGYTF. CDR3 DNA sequence: TGTGCCAGCAGCGCCGGGACAGGGGCTAACGGCTACACCTTC.

The rearrangement joins TRBV5-6 to TRBJ2-7; D might be TRBD1 (6 bases). Germline assignment: CDR1 SGHDT and CDR2 YYEEEE. V shed 0 bases and J shed 0 bases, with 10 bases lying between them. This CDR3 is built from 15 residues. The CDR3 is CASSLAGVISYEQYF. The DNA for the CDR3 is TGTGCCAGCAGCTTGGCAGGGGTGATCTCCTACGAGCAGTACTTC.

This clone showed up just once. This sequence joins TRBV2 and TRBJ1-3; no reliable D call. This CDR3 spans 13 amino acids. V was trimmed by 7 bases and J by 4 bases, leaving 11 bases between them. The V gene's germline CDR1 is SNHLY and CDR2 FYNNEI. CDR3 nucleotide sequence: TGTGCCAGCACGTCCGGGGTGGGAAACACCATATATTTT. It encodes CASTSGVGNTIYF.

This sequence joins TRBV9 and TRBJ2-1, with 7 positions matching TRBD1. Germline V gene lookup returns CDR1 SGDLS and CDR2 YYNGEE. V shed 0 bases, J shed 9 bases, and the junction held 15 bases outside the gene matches. The CDR3 is 17 amino acids. The CDR3 DNA reads as TGTGCCAGCAGCGTAGAAGGAACCGGACTCCCAGGGGGTGAGCAGTTCTTC. It codes for CASSVEGTGLPGGEQFF.